This T cell receptor beta chain was recovered during a study of CD8 T cells in Susac syndrome (dated by TCRdb to about 2019). With regard to the full study: Whether CD8+ T cell activation and differentiation in Susac syndrome was antigen driven was tested using repertoire sequencing.

RNA was extracted with the RNeasy kit and roughly 0.45 to 1 ug was reverse transcribed using random hexamers. The immunoSEQ multiplex PCR assay, covering 54 Vbeta and 13 Jbeta segments, was used to amplify TCR beta CDR3 regions. PCR amplification bias was corrected using a synthetic template baseline for primer optimization and computational correction. In the authors' own workflow: Only productive sequences were kept, with reads annotated to V, D and J genes according to IMGT and analyzed in immunoSEQ Analyzer. Clonality was calculated as one minus the Shannon entropy normalized by log2 of the number of productive unique sequences. For each patient and control, public and private clones were evaluated among the 100 most prevalent clones. Susac-specific clones were defined as absent from healthy and MS cohorts, 800 to 1,200 published viral clones and other ImmuneACCESS disease sequences. In TCRdb, the public reads were trimmed at Q25 with fastp and aligned with MiXCR, with productive beta chains retained. Every entry covers one CDR3 protein and lists the most common genes and DNA from its rows. TCRdb's processing, not the authors' own work, is the source of the V and J calls. Counted in this sample were about 130,000 distinct CDR3 sequences; around 94% of them appeared once. The top ten hold over 0.065% of the sample.

Study-wide conclusions, independent of this receptor: The TCR sequencing and HLA analysis was acknowledged to have included a relatively small number of individuals.

The CDR3 goes from the cysteine to the phenylalanine over 12 residues. The read is trimmed to its CDR3 DNA, 36 bases read in frame from base 1. Looking up the germline V gene yields CDR1 SGHTA and CDR2 FQGNSA. Trimmed from V: 3 bases; trimmed from J: 11 bases; junction bases lacking a gene match: 6. Peripheral blood CD8+ and CD4+ T cells from healthy donors, Susac syndrome patients and multiple sclerosis patients were profiled by high-throughput TCR beta sequencing. Healthy donors were included as age- and sex-matched controls. Bulk CD8+ and CD4+ T cells were purified by magnetic negative isolation, whereas CD8+ TEMRA cells were enriched by FACS. Blood was drawn into EDTA tubes, processed within 24 hours, and PBMCs were isolated by density gradient centrifugation. PBMCs intended for TCR sequencing were cryopreserved in liquid nitrogen and thawed later in a water bath at 37 degrees C. Purity of sorted or isolated CD4+, CD8+ and CD8+ TEMRA cells was at least 90%.

Worth noting for this clonotype: It has no known antigen specificity. There are no base qualities to consult, and no much larger clone falls within one base.

Sequencing was carried out using CD4+ T cells from PBMCs. This TCR came from a human donor in good health. The V gene is TRBV7-2 and the J gene is TRBJ1-1, with 7 bases in between that match TRBD1. The encoded CDR3 is CASSFNRQGAFF. The sequenced DNA is TGTGCCAGCAGCTTTAACCGACAGGGCGCTTTCTTT.